The next 15 T cell receptor beta chains were all read from a single sample in a study of cytomegalovirus exposure and HLA in healthy donors. The PCR was carried out with 60 Vbeta primers and 13 Jbeta primers. Assay: immunoSEQ multiplex PCR; the TCRdb copy retains only in-frame clones and omits some. The sample records about 140,000 clones, 80% being singletons. Sequenced material: PBMCs. These receptors were taken from a man aged 35 to 55 in good health and CMV-seronegative.

The V and J genes are TRBV5-6 and TRBJ2-7, with 11 nucleotides matching TRBD1. V dropped 4 bases and J dropped 3; count of bases not matched to a gene: 9. This CDR3 contains 16 residues. Germline V gives CDR1 SGHDT, CDR2 YYEEEE. CDR3 sequence: CASSPDPGQGVYEQYF. The DNA of the CDR3 is TGTGCCAGCAGCCCAGATCCGGGACAGGGGGTCTACGAGCAGTACTTC.

The CDR3 reads CASSPSGGAGGPEYNEQFF. CDR3 DNA: TGTGCCAGCTCACCAAGCGGGGGCGCGGGGGGGCCTGAATACAATGAGCAGTTCTTC. The rearrangement uses TRBV18 and TRBJ2-1; 9 bases line up with TRBD2. Germline V gene lookup returns CDR1 KGHSH and CDR2 LQKENI. The CDR3 sequence is 19 residues long. Germline trimming cut 2 bases from V and 4 bases from J; bases unmatched to any gene: 15.

The CDR3 protein is CASGPQGLTEAFF. CDR3 DNA sequence: TGTGCCAGCGGGCCACAAGGTTTAACTGAAGCTTTCTTT. The chain combines TRBV7-2 with TRBJ1-1; D is uncertain. The V gene's germline CDR1 is SGHTA and CDR2 FQGNSA. V gave up 8 bases and J gave up 5 bases, with 15 bases separating them. The length of the CDR3 is 13 residues. Complete variable domain (other parts from reference TRBV7-2 and TRBJ1-1): GAGVSQSPSNKVTEKGKDVELRCDPISGHTALYWYRQSLGQGLEFLIYFQGNSAPDKSGLPSDRFSAERTGGSVSTLTIQRTQQEDSAVYLCASGPQGLTEAFFGQGTRLTVV.

The rearrangement links TRBV6-6 to TRBJ1-3; D not resolved. This CDR3 is 13 amino acids long. V was clipped by 5 bases and J by 4 bases, with 9 bases between them. Germline CDR1 reads MNHNY; CDR2 reads SVGAGI (reference sequence). CDR3: CASSQVSGNTIYF. The CDR3 region has the DNA TGTGCCAGCAGTCAGGTATCGGGAAACACCATATATTTT.

The genes are TRBV9 and TRBJ2-3, with 8 bases aligning to TRBD1. With V trimmed by 4 bases and J by 2 bases, 9 bases remained unmatched. Per the germline V gene, CDR1 is SGDLS and CDR2 is YYNGEE. The CDR3 totals 16 residues. As DNA, the CDR3 is TGTGCCAGCAGCCCGGAGGACAGGGAATTCACAGATACGCAGTATTTT. Protein product: CASSPEDREFTDTQYF.

The chain carries TRBV27 and TRBJ1-5; the D gene is possibly TRBD1 (6 bases). The germline V gene encodes CDR1 MNHEY and CDR2 SMNVEV (reference sequence). V was clipped by 4 bases and J by 2 bases, with 9 bases between them. The CDR3 length is 14 residues. CDR3 loop: CASSSAGGNQPQHF. The CDR3 nucleotides are TGTGCCAGCAGTTCCGCAGGGGGCAATCAGCCCCAGCATTTT.

The J gene is TRBJ1-6, the V gene TRBV7-2; 7 nucleotides align to TRBD1. CDR3 size: 16 residues. The V gene end was trimmed by 5 bases and the J gene end by 8 bases; junction bases not matched to a gene: 12. In germline, CDR1 is SGHTA, CDR2 FQGNSA. The CDR3 loop reads CASSLYPTGADSPLHF. DNA for the CDR3: TGTGCCAGCAGCCTGTACCCTACAGGGGCGGATTCACCCCTCCACTTT.

The chain has TRBV11-2 and TRBJ1-2, with a possible D match to TRBD1 (5 bases). CDR1 and CDR2 from the germline V gene are SGHAT and FQNNGV. V lost 3 bases and J 5 bases, leaving 13 bases between the germline ends. There are 14 residues in the CDR3. CDR3 residues: CASSFGHREYGYTF. The CDR3 coding sequence is TGTGCCAGCAGCTTCGGACACCGGGAGTATGGCTACACCTTC.

This clone was found a few times. This chain connects TRBV27 to TRBJ2-5; 11 bases match TRBD2. The CDR3 is 15 residues long. Losses at the gene ends were 11 bases for V and 7 bases for J; bases not matched to a gene: 15. Germline CDR1 is MNHEY and CDR2 is SMNVEV (reference sequence). The CDR3 spells CAGGVIAGGRGTQYF. DNA of the CDR3: TGTGCCGGGGGGGTAATAGCGGGAGGGAGAGGGACCCAGTACTTC.

The V call is TRBV18, the J call TRBJ1-2; TRBD1 aligns across 9 bases. V lost 3 bases and J lost 8; bases outside the gene matches: 10. Germline V gene sequence: CDR1 KGHSH, CDR2 LQKENI. This CDR3 is built from 15 residues. CDR3 sequence: CASSPATGGVSGYTF. CDR3 DNA: TGTGCCAGCTCACCGGCGACAGGGGGTGTATCGGGCTACACCTTC.

The genes are TRBV5-1 and TRBJ1-1; 8 nucleotides align to TRBD1. The germline V gene has CDR1 SGHRS and CDR2 YFSETQ. With V trimmed by 0 bases and J by 1 base, 2 bases remained unmatched. The CDR3 is 15 amino acids. CDR3 DNA: TGCGCCAGCAGCTTGGCGGGGACAGGGAACACTGAAGCTTTCTTT. The encoded protein is CASSLAGTGNTEAFF.

This chain links TRBV5-1 with TRBJ2-3, with TRBD2 matching 7 bases. Per germline, CDR1 SGHRS and CDR2 YFSETQ. The CDR3 consists of 15 residues. After removal of 4 bases from V and 3 bases from J, the junction contained 8 bases not matched to a gene. The CDR3 bases are TGCGCCAGCAGCCCTCCGCGGGGGTCAACAGATACGCAGTATTTT. Protein sequence: CASSPPRGSTDTQYF.

The count of this clone is one. The chain has TRBV25-1 and TRBJ2-3; weak D call: TRBD1 (5 bases). The germline V and J ends were trimmed by 7 bases and 1 base, with 9 bases remaining between them. The CDR3 runs to 13 residues. Germline V gives CDR1 MGHDK, CDR2 SYGVNS. The CDR3 sequence: CASTPTGTDTQYF. CDR3 nucleotide sequence: TGTGCCAGCACTCCGACAGGCACAGATACGCAGTATTTT. Full variable domain (outside the CDR3, taken from reference TRBV25-1 and TRBJ2-3): EADIYQTPRYLVIGTGKKITLECSQTMGHDKMYWYQQDPGMELHLIHYSYGVNSTEKGDLSSESTVSRIRTEHFPLTLESARPSHTSQYLCASTPTGTDTQYFGPGTRLTVL.

This clone was counted between two and nine times. This rearrangement joins TRBV6-5 to TRBJ2-7; TRBD1 is a possible D gene (5 bases). This CDR3 is built from 11 residues. V was pared by 10 bases and J by 6 bases, with 13 bases between. CDR1 and CDR2 from the germline V gene are MNHEY and SVGAGI. The CDR3 nucleotides are TGTGCCACCCAGGGCGTCGGCGAGCAGTACTTC. As protein: CATQGVGEQYF.

There are a few counts of this clone. This chain joins TRBV28 and TRBJ1-5, with 10 bases matching TRBD1. Germline lookup yields CDR1 MDHEN and CDR2 SYDVKM. After removal of 6 bases from V and 11 bases from J, the junction contained 16 bases not matched to a gene. The CDR3 sequence is 16 residues long. The CDR3 coding sequence is TGTGCCAGCAGCGTGGGGGGCGGGACAGGGGTCAGGGCCCAGCATTTT. This gives the protein CASSVGGGTGVRAQHF.